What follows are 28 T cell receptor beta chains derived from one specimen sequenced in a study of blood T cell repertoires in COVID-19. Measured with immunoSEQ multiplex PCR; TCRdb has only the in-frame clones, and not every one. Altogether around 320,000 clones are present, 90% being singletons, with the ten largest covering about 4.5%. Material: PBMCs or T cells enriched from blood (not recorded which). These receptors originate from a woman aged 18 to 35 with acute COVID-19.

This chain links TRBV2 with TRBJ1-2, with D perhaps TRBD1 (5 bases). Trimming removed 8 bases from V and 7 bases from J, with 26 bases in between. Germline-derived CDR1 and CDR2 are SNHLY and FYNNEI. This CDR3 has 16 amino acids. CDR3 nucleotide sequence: TGTGCCAGCGTTAGGGGACTAGGGTACGACGGTAGTGGCTACACCTTC. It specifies CASVRGLGYDGSGYTF.

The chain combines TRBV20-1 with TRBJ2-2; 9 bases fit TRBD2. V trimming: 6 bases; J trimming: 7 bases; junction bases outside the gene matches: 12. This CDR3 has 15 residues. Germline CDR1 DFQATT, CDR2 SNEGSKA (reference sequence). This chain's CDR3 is CSASRPSGIFGELFF. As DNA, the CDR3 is TGCAGTGCGAGTAGGCCTAGCGGGATCTTCGGGGAGCTGTTTTTT.

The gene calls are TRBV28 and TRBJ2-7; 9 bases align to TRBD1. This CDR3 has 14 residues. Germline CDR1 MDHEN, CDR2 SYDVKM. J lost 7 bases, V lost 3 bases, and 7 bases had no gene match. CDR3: CASSFRDRAGEQYF. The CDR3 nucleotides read TGTGCCAGCAGTTTCCGGGACAGGGCGGGAGAGCAGTACTTC.

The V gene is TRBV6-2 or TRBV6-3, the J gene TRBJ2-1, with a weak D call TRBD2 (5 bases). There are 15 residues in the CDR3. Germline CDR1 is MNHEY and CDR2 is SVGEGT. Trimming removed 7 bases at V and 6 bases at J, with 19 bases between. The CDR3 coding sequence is TGTGCCAGCACCCCGGATGGGAGTGGGAGCAATGAGCAGTTCTTC. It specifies CASTPDGSGSNEQFF.

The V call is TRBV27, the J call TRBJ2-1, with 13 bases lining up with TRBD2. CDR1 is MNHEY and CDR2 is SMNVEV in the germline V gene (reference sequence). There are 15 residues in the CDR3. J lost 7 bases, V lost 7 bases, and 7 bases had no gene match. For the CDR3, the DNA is TGTGCCAGCACCCTCGGGGGACTAGCGGGAAATGAGCAGTTCTTC. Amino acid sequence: CASTLGGLAGNEQFF.

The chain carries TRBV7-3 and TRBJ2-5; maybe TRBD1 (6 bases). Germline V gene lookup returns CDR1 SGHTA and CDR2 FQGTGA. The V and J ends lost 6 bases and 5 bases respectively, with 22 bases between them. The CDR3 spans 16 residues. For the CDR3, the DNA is TGTGCCAGCAGTCTAACCCCCAGGGACAAAGGGGAGACCCAGTACTTC. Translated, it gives CASSLTPRDKGETQYF.

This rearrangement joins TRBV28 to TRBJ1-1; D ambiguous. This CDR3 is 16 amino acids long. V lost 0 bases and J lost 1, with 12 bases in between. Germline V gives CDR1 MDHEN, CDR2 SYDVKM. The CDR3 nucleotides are TGTGCCAGCAGTTTATGGGCAGCGGGTAGGAACACTGAAGCTTTCTTT. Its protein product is CASSLWAAGRNTEAFF.

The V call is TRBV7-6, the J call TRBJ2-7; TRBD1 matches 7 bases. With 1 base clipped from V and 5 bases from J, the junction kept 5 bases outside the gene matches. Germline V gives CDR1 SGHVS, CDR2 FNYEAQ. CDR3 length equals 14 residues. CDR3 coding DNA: TGTGCCAGCAGCTTAGGAGGGGGCGTCGACGAGCAGTACTTC. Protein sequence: CASSLGGGVDEQYF.

As DNA, the CDR3 is TGTGCCAGCACGAGTTTTAGGACAGGGAGTGGCTACACCTTC. This encodes CASTSFRTGSGYTF. J is TRBJ1-2 and V is TRBV28; 8 nucleotides match TRBD1. V lost 7 bases and J lost 7; bases outside the gene matches: 11. This CDR3 spans 14 amino acids. The germline V gene has CDR1 MDHEN and CDR2 SYDVKM.

DNA for the CDR3: TGTGCCAGCAGTCAGGGACTTATGGGCGTCCCGTACTTC. Residues: CASSQGLMGVPYF. The V and J genes are TRBV6-5 and TRBJ2-5; D possibly corresponds to TRBD2 (6 bases). This CDR3 has 13 residues. The germline V gene has CDR1 MNHEY and CDR2 SVGAGI. V was pared by 5 bases and J by 13 bases, with 20 bases between.

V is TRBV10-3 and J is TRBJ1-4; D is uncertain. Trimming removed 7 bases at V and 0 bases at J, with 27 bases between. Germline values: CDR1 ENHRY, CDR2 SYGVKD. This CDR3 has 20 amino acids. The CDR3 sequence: CAINGLAGPEIWATNEKLFF. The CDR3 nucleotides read TGTGCCATCAATGGATTGGCAGGTCCTGAGATTTGGGCAACTAATGAAAAACTGTTTTTT.

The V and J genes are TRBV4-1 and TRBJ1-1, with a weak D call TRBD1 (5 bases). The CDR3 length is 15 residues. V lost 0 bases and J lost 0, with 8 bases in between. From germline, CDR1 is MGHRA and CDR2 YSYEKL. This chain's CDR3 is CASSQEGHLNTEAFF. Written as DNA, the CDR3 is TGCGCCAGCAGCCAAGAGGGGCACTTGAACACTGAAGCTTTCTTT.

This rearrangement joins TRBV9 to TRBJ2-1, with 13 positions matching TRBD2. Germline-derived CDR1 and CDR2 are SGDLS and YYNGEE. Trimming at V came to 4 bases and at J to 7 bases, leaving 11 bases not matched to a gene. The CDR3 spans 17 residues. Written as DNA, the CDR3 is TGTGCCAGCAGCCAAACCCCACTAGCGGGAGGGCCAAATGAGCAGTTCTTC. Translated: CASSQTPLAGGPNEQFF.

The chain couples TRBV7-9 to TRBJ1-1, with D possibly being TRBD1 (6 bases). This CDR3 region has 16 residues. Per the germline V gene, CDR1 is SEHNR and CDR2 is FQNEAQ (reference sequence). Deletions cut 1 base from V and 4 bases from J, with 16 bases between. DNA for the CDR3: TGTGCCAGCAGCTTAGGGGCCGGGGGGCCCGGCACTGAAGCTTTCTTT. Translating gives CASSLGAGGPGTEAFF.

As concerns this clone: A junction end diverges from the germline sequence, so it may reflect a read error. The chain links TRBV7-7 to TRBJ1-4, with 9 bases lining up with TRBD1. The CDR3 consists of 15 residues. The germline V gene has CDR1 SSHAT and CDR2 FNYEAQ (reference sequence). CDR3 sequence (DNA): TGTGCTAGCAGCTTAGCAGGGACAGGGAAAGAAAAACTGTTTTTT. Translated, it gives CASSLAGTGKEKLFF.

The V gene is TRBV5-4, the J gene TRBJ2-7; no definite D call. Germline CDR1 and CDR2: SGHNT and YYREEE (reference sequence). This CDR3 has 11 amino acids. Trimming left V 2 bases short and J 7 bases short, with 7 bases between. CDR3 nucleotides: TGTGCCAGCAGCTTTAACACGGAGCAGTACTTC. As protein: CASSFNTEQYF.

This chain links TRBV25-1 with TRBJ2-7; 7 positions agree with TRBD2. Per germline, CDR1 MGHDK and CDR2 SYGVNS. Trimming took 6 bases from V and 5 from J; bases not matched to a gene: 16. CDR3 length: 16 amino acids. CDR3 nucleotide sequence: TGTGCCAGCAGCCCCCCCGGGAGGAGTAACGGCAACGAGCAGTACTTC. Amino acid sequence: CASSPPGRSNGNEQYF.

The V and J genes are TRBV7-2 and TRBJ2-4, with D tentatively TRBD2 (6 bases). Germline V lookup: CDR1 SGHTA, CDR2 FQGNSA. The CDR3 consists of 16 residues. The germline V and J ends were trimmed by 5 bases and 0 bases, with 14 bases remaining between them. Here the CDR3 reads CASSHGTVIAKNIQYF. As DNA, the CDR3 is TGTGCCAGCAGCCACGGGACTGTTATAGCCAAAAACATTCAGTACTTC.

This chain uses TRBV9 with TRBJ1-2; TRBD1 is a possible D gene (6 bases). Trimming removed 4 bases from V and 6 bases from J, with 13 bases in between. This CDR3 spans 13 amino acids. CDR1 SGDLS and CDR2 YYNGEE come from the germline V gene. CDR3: CASSPWTADGYTF. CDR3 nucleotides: TGTGCCAGCAGCCCGTGGACAGCGGATGGCTACACCTTC.

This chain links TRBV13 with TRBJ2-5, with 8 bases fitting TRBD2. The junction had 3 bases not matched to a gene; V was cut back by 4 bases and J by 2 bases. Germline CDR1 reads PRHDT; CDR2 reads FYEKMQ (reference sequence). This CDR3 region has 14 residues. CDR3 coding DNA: TGTGCCAGCAGCTCAGCGGGAGCGCAAGAGACCCAGTACTTC. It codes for CASSSAGAQETQYF. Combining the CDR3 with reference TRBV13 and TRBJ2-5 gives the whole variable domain AAGVIQSPRHLIKEKRETATLKCYPIPRHDTVYWYQQGPGQDPQFLISFYEKMQSDKGSIPDRFSAQQFSDYHSELNMSSLELGDSALYFCASSSAGAQETQYFGPGTRLLVL.

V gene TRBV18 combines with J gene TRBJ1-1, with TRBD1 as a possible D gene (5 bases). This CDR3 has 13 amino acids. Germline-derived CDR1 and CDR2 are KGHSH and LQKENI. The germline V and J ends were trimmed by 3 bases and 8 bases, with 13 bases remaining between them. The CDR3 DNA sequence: TGTGCCAGCTCACCGACAGCGAAAATAGAAGCTTTCTTT. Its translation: CASSPTAKIEAFF.

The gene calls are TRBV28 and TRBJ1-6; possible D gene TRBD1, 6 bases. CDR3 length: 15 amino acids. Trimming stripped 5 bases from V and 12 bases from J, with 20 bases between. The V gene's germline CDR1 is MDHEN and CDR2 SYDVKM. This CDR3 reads CASSIILGGLGPLHF. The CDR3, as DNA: TGTGCCAGCAGTATAATATTAGGGGGTTTGGGACCCCTCCACTTT.

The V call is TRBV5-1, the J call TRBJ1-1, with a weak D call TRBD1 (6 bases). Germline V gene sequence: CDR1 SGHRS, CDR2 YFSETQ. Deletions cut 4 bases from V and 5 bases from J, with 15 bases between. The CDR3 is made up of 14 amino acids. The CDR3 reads CASSPLGGRTEAFF. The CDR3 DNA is TGCGCCAGCAGCCCGCTCGGGGGGCGGACTGAAGCTTTCTTT. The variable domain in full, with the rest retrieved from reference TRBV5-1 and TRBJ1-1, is KAGVTQTPRYLIKTRGQQVTLSCSPISGHRSVSWYQQTPGQGLQFLFEYFSETQRNKGNFPGRFSGRQFSNSRSEMNVSTLELGDSALYLCASSPLGGRTEAFFGQGTRLTVV.

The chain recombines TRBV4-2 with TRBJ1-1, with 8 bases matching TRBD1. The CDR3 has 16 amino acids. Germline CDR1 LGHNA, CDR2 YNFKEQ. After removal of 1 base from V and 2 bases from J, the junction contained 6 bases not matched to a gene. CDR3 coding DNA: TGTGCCAGCAGCCAAGTTGCGCAGGGGGCTAACACTGAAGCTTTCTTT. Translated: CASSQVAQGANTEAFF.

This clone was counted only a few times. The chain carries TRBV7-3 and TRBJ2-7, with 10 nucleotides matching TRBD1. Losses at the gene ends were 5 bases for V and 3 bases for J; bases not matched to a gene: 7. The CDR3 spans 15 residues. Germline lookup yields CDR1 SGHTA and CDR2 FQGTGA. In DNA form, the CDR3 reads TGTGCCAGCAGCCAATCCGGGACAGGGGTCTACGAGCAGTACTTC. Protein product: CASSQSGTGVYEQYF.

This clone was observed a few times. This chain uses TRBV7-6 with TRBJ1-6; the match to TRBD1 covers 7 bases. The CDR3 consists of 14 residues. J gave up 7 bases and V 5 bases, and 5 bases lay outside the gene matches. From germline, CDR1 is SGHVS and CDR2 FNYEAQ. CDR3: CASSADRTNSPLHF. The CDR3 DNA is TGTGCCAGCAGCGCGGACAGGACAAATTCACCCCTCCACTTT.

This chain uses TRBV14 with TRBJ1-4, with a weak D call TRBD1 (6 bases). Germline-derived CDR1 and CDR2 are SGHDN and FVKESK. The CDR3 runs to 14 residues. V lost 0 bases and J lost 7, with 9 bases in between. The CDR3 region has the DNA TGTGCCAGCAGCCAAGATAGGACAGCTGAAAAACTGTTTTTT. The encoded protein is CASSQDRTAEKLFF.

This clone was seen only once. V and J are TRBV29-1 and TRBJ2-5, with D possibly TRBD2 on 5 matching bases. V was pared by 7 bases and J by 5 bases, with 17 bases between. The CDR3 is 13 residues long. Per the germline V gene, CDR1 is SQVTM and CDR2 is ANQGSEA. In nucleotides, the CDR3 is TGCAGCGCCGCCCGGGGTCAAGGGGAGACCCAGTACTTC. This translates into CSAARGQGETQYF.